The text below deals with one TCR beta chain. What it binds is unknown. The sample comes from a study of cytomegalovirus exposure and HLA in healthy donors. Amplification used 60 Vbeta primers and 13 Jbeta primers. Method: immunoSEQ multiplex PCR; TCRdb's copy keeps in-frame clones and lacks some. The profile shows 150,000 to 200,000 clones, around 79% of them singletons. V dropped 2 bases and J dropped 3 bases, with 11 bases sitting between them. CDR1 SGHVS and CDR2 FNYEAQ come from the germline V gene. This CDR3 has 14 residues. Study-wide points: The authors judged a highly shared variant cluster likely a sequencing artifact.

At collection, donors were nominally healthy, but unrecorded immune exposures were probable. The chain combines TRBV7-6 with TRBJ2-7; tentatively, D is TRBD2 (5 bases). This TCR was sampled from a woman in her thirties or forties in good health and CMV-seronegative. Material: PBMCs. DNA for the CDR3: TGTGCCAGCAGCTTAAGGGAGCGGAGCTACGAGCAGTACTTC. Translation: CASSLRERSYEQYF.